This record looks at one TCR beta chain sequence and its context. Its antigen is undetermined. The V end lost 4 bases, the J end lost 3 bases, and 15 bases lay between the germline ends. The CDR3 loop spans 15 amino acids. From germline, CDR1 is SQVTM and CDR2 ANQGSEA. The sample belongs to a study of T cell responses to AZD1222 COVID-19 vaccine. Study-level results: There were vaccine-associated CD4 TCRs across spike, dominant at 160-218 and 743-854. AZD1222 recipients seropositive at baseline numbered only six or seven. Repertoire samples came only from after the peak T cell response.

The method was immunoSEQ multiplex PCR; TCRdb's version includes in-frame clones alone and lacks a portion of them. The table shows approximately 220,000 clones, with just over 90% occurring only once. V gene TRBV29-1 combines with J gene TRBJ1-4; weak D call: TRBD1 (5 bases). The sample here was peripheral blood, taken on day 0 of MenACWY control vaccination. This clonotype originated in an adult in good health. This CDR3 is CSVATTGIPNEKLFF. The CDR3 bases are TGCAGCGTTGCGACTACAGGAATACCTAATGAAAAACTGTTTTTT.